Listed below are T cell receptor beta chains from one sample, sequenced in a study of T cells after yellow fever vaccination. MiXCR was run by TCRdb on the 5' RACE reads, yielding one entry per CDR3 protein. The data show 400,000 or so distinct CDR3 sequences, with 6% to 8% seen just once and about 15% held by the top ten. The sequencing used PBMCs, collected 5 days after the yellow fever booster vaccination. Source of these receptors: a man aged 25 to 40 who received the YFV17D yellow fever vaccine. The CDR3 runs from the conserved cysteine through the conserved F or W. A D gene is named only where the DNA matches it firmly. Not every row has a clone size; where given, it reads once, few, many or a size class.

cdr3_aa cdr3_nt j_call clone_size d_call v_call
CASSSIIRADTQYF TGTGCCAGCAGCTCAATCATCAGGGCGGATACGCAGTATTTT TRBJ2-3 - - TRBV5-5
CASSLGGTSRNEQFF TGCGCCAGCAGCTTGGGGGGGACTAGCCGAAATGAGCAGTTCTTC TRBJ2-1 few TRBD2 TRBV5-1
CASSWQGTDTQYF TGTGCCAGCAGTTGGCAAGGCACAGATACGCAGTATTTT TRBJ2-3 - - TRBV6-5
CASSQGLITGELFF TGTGCCAGCAGCCAGGGACTAATCACCGGGGAGCTGTTTTTT TRBJ2-2 many TRBD2 TRBV3-1
CASSLAGTGGSEQFF TGCGCCAGCAGCTTGGCCGGGACAGGGGGCTCAGAGCAGTTCTTC TRBJ2-1 many TRBD1 TRBV5-1
CASSEYFPGLNTEAFF TGTGCCAGCAGTGAATATTTCCCAGGTTTGAACACTGAAGCTTTCTTT TRBJ1-1 - - TRBV25-1
CSVDRETTDTQYF TGCAGCGTTGATCGGGAGACCACAGATACGCAGTATTTT TRBJ2-3 - - TRBV29-1
CASSVRLGLAGNSYNEQFF TGTGCCAGCAGCGTAAGGCTGGGACTAGCGGGGAACTCCTACAATGAGCAGTTCTTC TRBJ2-1 many TRBD2 TRBV9
CSARDARRQGQFF TGCAGTGCTAGAGATGCTAGACGGCAGGGACAGTTCTTC TRBJ2-1 many - TRBV20-1
CATSRGSPGTGQETQYF TGTGCCACCAGCAGAGGTTCTCCCGGGACAGGGCAAGAGACCCAGTACTTC TRBJ2-5 - TRBD1 TRBV15
CSASPGGVEQYF TGCAGTGCTAGCCCAGGGGGAGTCGAGCAGTACTTC TRBJ2-7 many TRBD1 TRBV20-1
CASSSPPSGTLISTDTQYF TGTGCCAGCAGCAGTCCCCCTAGCGGAACCCTCATCAGCACAGATACGCAGTATTTT TRBJ2-3 - TRBD2 TRBV4-2
CSARQSSGNTIYF TGCAGTGCTAGACAGAGCTCTGGAAACACCATATATTTT TRBJ1-3 many - TRBV20-1
CSVVDYEQYF TGCAGCGTTGTCGACTACGAGCAGTACTTC TRBJ2-7 many - TRBV29-1
CSSGRRSGETQYF TGTAGTAGCGGGAGGCGGTCCGGAGAGACCCAGTACTTC TRBJ2-5 few TRBD2 TRBV30
CASSEGQAETQYF TGTGCCAGCTCGGAAGGACAGGCGGAGACCCAGTACTTC TRBJ2-5 few TRBD1 TRBV18
CAISRGRDTYEQYF TGTGCCATCAGTCGGGGGCGGGACACCTACGAGCAGTACTTC TRBJ2-7 few - TRBV10-3
CASSYWTSDYYEQYF TGTGCCAGCAGTTACTGGACTAGCGATTACTACGAGCAGTACTTC TRBJ2-7 few TRBD2 TRBV6-5
CSARKDGSNTGELFF TGCAGTGCTAGAAAGGACGGATCGAACACCGGGGAGCTGTTTTTT TRBJ2-2 few - TRBV20-1
CASSPGTRQYEQYF TGTGCCAGCAGTCCCGGGACTAGACAATACGAGCAGTACTTC TRBJ2-7 many TRBD2 TRBV12-3/TRBV12-4
CSATLGEDIQYF TGCAGTGCTACGTTAGGGGAGGACATTCAGTACTTC TRBJ2-4 few - TRBV20-1
CSAQGATGLTYEQYF TGCAGTGCTCAAGGGGCCACAGGTCTTACCTACGAGCAGTACTTC TRBJ2-7 few - TRBV20-1
CASSRLDSPFEKLFF TGTGCCAGCAGCCGATTGGACAGTCCCTTTGAAAAACTGTTTTTT TRBJ1-4 many - TRBV14
CASSSLGGGTSGNFNEQFF TGTGCCAGCAGTTCCTTAGGCGGTGGGACTAGCGGGAACTTCAATGAGCAGTTCTTC TRBJ2-1 many TRBD2 TRBV12-3/TRBV12-4
CASSPRGRSTEAFF TGTGCCAGCAGTCCCAGGGGGCGAAGCACTGAAGCTTTCTTT TRBJ1-1 - TRBD1 TRBV6-1
CATRTYGNTGELFF TGTGCCACCAGAACATATGGAAACACCGGGGAGCTGTTTTTT TRBJ2-2 - - TRBV24-1